This entry features one T cell receptor (beta chain) sequence. This sample is part of a study of long-term antiretroviral therapy in people with HIV. Across the whole study: Samples collected earliest predate the 2015 immediate-ART recommendation by about a decade.

This was the immunoSEQ v3.0 assay at survey level. Profiled with immunoSEQ multiplex PCR; TCRdb holds only in-frame clones, not every one. The sample lists 25,000 to 35,000 clones, 94% occurring once. The CDR3 extends over 15 amino acids. The junction had 8 bases not matched to a gene; V was cut back by 7 bases and J by 0 bases. Germline V lookup: CDR1 LNHDA, CDR2 SQIVND (reference sequence). The V and J genes are TRBV19 and TRBJ1-1; the match to TRBD1 covers 7 bases. The receptor comes from a man aged 45 to 65 with HIV. The specimen comprised unsorted PBMCs, sampled 7.4 years after starting antiretroviral therapy. This chain's CDR3 is CASMIDRAMNTEAFF. CDR3 nucleotide sequence: TGTGCCAGTATGATAGACAGGGCCATGAACACTGAAGCTTTCTTT.